Detailed here is one T cell receptor beta chain. The antigen remains undetermined. CD45RA-negative memory and CD45RA+ naive subsets were split from the CD4+ cells. The data derive from a study of shared clonotypes between healthy human individuals. Sorted-subset replicate PCR reactions were performed with approximately 0.2 ug DNA, corresponding to roughly 27,000 T cell genomes. Method: immunoSEQ multiplex PCR; TCRdb's copy keeps in-frame clones and lacks some. The table shows about 2 million clones, with 90% to 95% occurring only once. The study, taken as a whole, reports: Naive subsets generally exceeded memory subsets in estimated richness.

V lost 4 bases and J lost 0; bases outside the gene matches: 2. The length of the CDR3 is 15 residues. Germline lookup yields CDR1 SGHRS and CDR2 YFSETQ. This clonotype was obtained from a man aged 18 to 30 in good health. The sample consisted of naive CD4+ T cells sorted from blood. Subset indicated: CD45RA+ positively selected. The chain employs TRBV5-1 and TRBJ2-7; TRBD2 aligns across 12 bases. CDR3 nucleotide sequence: TGCGCCAGCAGCGGGACTAGCGGGTTCTCCTACGAGCAGTACTTC. As protein: CASSGTSGFSYEQYF. The variable domain in full, with the rest retrieved from reference TRBV5-1 and TRBJ2-7, is KAGVTQTPRYLIKTRGQQVTLSCSPISGHRSVSWYQQTPGQGLQFLFEYFSETQRNKGNFPGRFSGRQFSNSRSEMNVSTLELGDSALYLCASSGTSGFSYEQYFGPGTRLTVT.